What follows are 11 T cell receptor beta chains derived from one specimen sequenced in a study of T cells in Graves' hyperthyroidism and ophthalmopathy. Amplification targeted TCR beta CDR3 regions from RNA transcripts. The TCR CDR3 was amplified in a first-round RT-PCR using the HTBI primer set. From the multiplex PCR reads, TCRdb called clonotypes with MiXCR, one entry per CDR3 protein. The sample holds a few hundred thousand distinct CDR3 sequences, 46% seen once. Sequenced material: peripheral blood or thyroid tissue (not recorded which). The receptors come from an adult woman with Graves' disease, either hyperthyroidism or ophthalmopathy (not recorded which).

The chain joins TRBV30 to TRBJ2-7, with 8 bases identical to TRBD2. CDR1 is GTSNPN and CDR2 is SVGIG in the germline V gene (reference sequence). This CDR3 is built from 14 residues. J gave up 3 bases and V 0 bases, and 4 bases lay outside the gene matches. Here the CDR3 reads CAWSVPGGYYEQYF. CDR3 sequence (DNA): TGTGCCTGGAGTGTACCGGGAGGGTACTACGAGCAGTACTTC.

At least ten counts were recorded for this clonotype. This chain joins TRBV7-2 and TRBJ2-7; 8 positions agree with TRBD1. This CDR3 has 14 amino acids. V dropped 1 base and J dropped 9; count of bases not matched to a gene: 8. Germline CDR1 and CDR2: SGHTA and FQGNSA. CDR3 sequence reads: CASSLEGTGPGQYF. DNA for the CDR3: TGTGCCAGCAGCTTAGAGGGGACAGGCCCAGGGCAGTACTTC.

This clonotype was counted ten times or more. This chain uses TRBV7-9 with TRBJ1-1, with D unresolved. Germline lookup yields CDR1 SEHNR and CDR2 FQNEAQ (reference sequence). V lost 1 base and J 1 base, leaving 10 bases between the germline ends. This CDR3 is 15 amino acids long. CDR3 nucleotides: TGTGCCAGCAGCTTAGTCACGGTTTCGAACACTGAAGCTTTCTTT. It translates to CASSLVTVSNTEAFF.

This sequence joins TRBV7-2 and TRBJ2-5; the D gene is possibly TRBD2 (6 bases). Trimming cost V 5 bases and J 5 bases, with 24 bases left between them. CDR1 is SGHTA and CDR2 is FQGNSA in the germline V gene. The CDR3 covers 17 residues. The CDR3 coding sequence is TGTGCCAGCAGCAGAACCCCCCTCGGGAGTGGGGGGGAGACCCAGTACTTC. It is translated as CASSRTPLGSGGETQYF.

There are many counts of this clonotype. One junction end disagrees with the germline gene, perhaps due to a read error. The chain links TRBV5-1 to TRBJ1-1; no firm D call. The CDR3 has 14 amino acids. CDR1 is SGHRS, CDR2 YFSETQ, per germline. CDR3 in amino acids: CASSLDRVNTEAFF. The CDR3 DNA follows: TGTGCCAGCAGCTTAGACCGGGTGAACACTGAAGCTTTCTTT.

This clonotype was found many times. The rearrangement uses TRBV9 and TRBJ2-5; D remains unclear. The germline CDR1 and CDR2 sequences are SGDLS and YYNGEE. The CDR3 has 13 residues. The V end lost 5 bases, the J end lost 3 bases, and 11 bases lay between the germline ends. CDR3 in amino acids: CASSVGSEETQYF. CDR3 in DNA: TGTGCCAGCAGTGTCGGGTCCGAAGAGACCCAGTACTTC. The complete variable domain, with remaining parts taken from reference TRBV9 and TRBJ2-5, reads DSGVTQTPKHLITATGQRVTLRCSPRSGDLSVYWYQQSLDQGLQFLIQYYNGEERAKGNILERFSAQQFPDLHSELNLSSLELGDSALYFCASSVGSEETQYFGPGTRLLVL.

The genes are TRBV10-3 and TRBJ2-5, with D perhaps matching TRBD1 or TRBD2 (5 bases each). This CDR3 is built from 15 residues. The germline CDR1 and CDR2 sequences are ENHRY and SYGVKD. Trimming stripped 2 bases from V and 4 bases from J, with 14 bases between. CDR3 nucleotide sequence: TGTGCCATCAGTGAGGAGGGGAGTGCCGGAGAGACCCAGTACTTC. It yields the protein CAISEEGSAGETQYF.

The sample holds many counts of this clonotype. The V gene is TRBV7-9, the J gene TRBJ1-1; D ambiguous. The CDR3 is 17 amino acids. Trimming left V 4 bases short and J 1 base short, with 19 bases between. Germline V lookup: CDR1 SEHNR, CDR2 FQNEAQ (reference sequence). The CDR3 sequence is CASSSPANNGGNTEAFF. Written as DNA, the CDR3 is TGTGCCAGCAGCTCCCCTGCCAATAATGGAGGGAACACTGAAGCTTTCTTT.

The genes are TRBV12-3 or TRBV12-4 and TRBJ2-2, with D uncertain. The CDR3 is made up of 11 amino acids. The ends were cut back, 6 bases at V and 8 bases at J, with 7 bases in the middle. The CDR3 DNA is TGTGCCAGCAGATTACAGGGGGAGCTGTTTTTT. As protein: CASRLQGELFF.

Concerning this clonotype itself: Since no conserved phenylalanine or tryptophan closes the CDR3, a read error is the likely cause. The DNA is omitted, as the CDR3 cannot be located on it reliably, and the CDR3 follows TCRdb's listing. This rearrangement joins TRBV5-1 to TRBJ1-2. Germline lookup yields CDR1 SGHRS and CDR2 YFSETQ. The CDR3 is 14 residues long, counting both termini. CDR3 sequence: CASRRGTFNYGYAL.

At least ten counts were recorded for this clonotype. The genes are TRBV15 and TRBJ2-5; the D is unclear. Trimming shortened V by 0 bases and J by 5 bases, and 13 bases separated the two germline ends. From germline, CDR1 is LNHNV and CDR2 YYDKDF (reference sequence). CDR3 length: 15 amino acids. CDR3 in amino acids: CATSREIGSRETQYF. The CDR3 DNA reads as TGTGCCACCAGCAGAGAGATTGGGTCCAGGGAGACCCAGTACTTC.